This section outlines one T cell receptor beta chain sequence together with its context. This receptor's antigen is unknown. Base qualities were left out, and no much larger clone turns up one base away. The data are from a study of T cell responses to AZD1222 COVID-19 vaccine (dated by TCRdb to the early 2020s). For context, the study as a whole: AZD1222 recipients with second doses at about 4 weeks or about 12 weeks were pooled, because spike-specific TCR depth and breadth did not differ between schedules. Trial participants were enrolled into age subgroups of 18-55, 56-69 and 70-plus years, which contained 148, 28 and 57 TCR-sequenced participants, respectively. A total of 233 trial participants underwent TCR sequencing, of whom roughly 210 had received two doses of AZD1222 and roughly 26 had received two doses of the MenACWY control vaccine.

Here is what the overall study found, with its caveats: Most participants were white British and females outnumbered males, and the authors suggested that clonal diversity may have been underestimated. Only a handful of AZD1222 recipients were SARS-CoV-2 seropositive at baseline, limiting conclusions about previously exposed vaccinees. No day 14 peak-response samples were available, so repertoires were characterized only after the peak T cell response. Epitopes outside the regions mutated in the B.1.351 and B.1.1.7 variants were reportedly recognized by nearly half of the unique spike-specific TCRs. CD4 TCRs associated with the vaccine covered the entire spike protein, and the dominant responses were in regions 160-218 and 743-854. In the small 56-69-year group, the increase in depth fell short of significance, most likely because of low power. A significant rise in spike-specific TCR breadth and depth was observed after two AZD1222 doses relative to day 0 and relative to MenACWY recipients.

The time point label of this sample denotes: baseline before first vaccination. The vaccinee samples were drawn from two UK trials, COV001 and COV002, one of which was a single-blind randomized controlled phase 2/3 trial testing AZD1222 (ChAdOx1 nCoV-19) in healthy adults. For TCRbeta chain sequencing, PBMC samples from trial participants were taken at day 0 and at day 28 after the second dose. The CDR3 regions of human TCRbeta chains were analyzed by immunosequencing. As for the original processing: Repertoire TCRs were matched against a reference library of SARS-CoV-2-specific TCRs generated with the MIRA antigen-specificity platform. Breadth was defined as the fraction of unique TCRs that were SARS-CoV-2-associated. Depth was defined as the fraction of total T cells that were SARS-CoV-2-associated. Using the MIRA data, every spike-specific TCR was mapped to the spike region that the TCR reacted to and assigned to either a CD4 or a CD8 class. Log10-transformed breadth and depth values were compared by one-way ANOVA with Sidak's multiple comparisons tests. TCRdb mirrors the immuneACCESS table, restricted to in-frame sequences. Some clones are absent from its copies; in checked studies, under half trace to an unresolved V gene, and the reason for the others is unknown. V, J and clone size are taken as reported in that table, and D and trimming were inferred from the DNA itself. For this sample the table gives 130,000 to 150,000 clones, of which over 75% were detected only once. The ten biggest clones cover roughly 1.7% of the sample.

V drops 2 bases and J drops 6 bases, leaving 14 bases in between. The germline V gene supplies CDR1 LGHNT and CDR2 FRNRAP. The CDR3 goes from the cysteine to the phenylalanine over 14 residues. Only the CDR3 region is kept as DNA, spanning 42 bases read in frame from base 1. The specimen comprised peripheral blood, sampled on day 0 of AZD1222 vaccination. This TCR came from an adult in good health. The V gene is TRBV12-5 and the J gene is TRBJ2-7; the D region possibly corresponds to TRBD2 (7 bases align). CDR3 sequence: CASGLPRGASEQYF. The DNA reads TGTGCTAGTGGTTTGCCCCGGGGGGCTAGCGAGCAGTACTTC. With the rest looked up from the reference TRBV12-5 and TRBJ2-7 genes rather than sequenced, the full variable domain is DARVTQTPRHKVTEMGQEVTMRCQPILGHNTVFWYRQTMMQGLELLAYFRNRAPLDDSGMPKDRFSAEMPDATLATLKIQPSEPRDSAVYFCASGLPRGASEQYFGPGTRLTVT.